Listed here is a single TCR beta chain. The antigen remains undetermined. The data belong to a study of monozygotic twins with inflammatory bowel disease. Germline values: CDR1 LGHNA, CDR2 YNFKEQ. There are 17 residues in the CDR3. TCRdb re-called the 5' RACE reads; one entry per CDR3 protein, DNA not given. This sample's clone table lists around 100,000 distinct CDR3 sequences. Findings and caveats of the study: Healthy twins shared more clonotypes with others than IBD patients, most markedly active ones. Using the inverse Simpson index, IBD patients had lower TCRbeta diversity than healthy co-twins.

This sequence originates from a human donor with ulcerative colitis or Crohn's disease, or a healthy co-twin of an affected twin (not recorded which). Source material: blood. The chain has TRBV4-2 and TRBJ2-6; the TCRdb D gene call, TRBD2, has no DNA to confirm it. The CDR3: CASSVLAGGTGANVLTF.